The rows below give T cell receptor beta chains drawn from one sample of a study of T cells in localized non-small cell lung cancer. Assay: immunoSEQ multiplex PCR; the TCRdb copy retains only in-frame clones and omits some. The table records approximately 54,000 clones, 70% to 90% of them present only once. This specimen consisted of peripheral blood, obtained before any cancer treatment. The receptors originated from a woman aged 35 to 70 with stage I lung adenocarcinoma. Each CDR3 is given with its conserved first and last residue. The order of the fields is clone size, J gene, D gene, V gene, CDR3 DNA, CDR3 protein. D genes are given only for firm matches. Some rows have no size entry. The others give once, few or many, or a class for an expanded clone.

abundance: once; j_gene: TRBJ1-2; d_gene: NA; v_gene: TRBV6-1; CDR3nt: TGTGCCAGCAGTGAATCGCAGGGATACTATGGCTACACCTTC; CDR3aa: CASSESQGYYGYTF
abundance: NA; j_gene: TRBJ1-6; d_gene: NA; v_gene: TRBV9; CDR3nt: TGTGCCAGCAGCGTAGGTCCAGGGCAACGTAATTCACCCCTCCACTTT; CDR3aa: CASSVGPGQRNSPLHF
abundance: once; j_gene: TRBJ2-1; d_gene: NA; v_gene: TRBV7-2; CDR3nt: TGTGCCAGCAGCTTAGAGGTTAAAAGCGATGAGCAGTTCTTC; CDR3aa: CASSLEVKSDEQFF
abundance: NA; j_gene: TRBJ1-2; d_gene: NA; v_gene: TRBV25-1; CDR3nt: TGTGCCAGTCTGGGGGGTCTCTATGGCTACACCTTC; CDR3aa: CASLGGLYGYTF
abundance: NA; j_gene: TRBJ2-2; d_gene: NA; v_gene: TRBV7-2; CDR3nt: TGTGCCAGCAGCTTAGGGTCCATGGGGGCGGGCACCGGGGAGCTGTTTTTT; CDR3aa: CASSLGSMGAGTGELFF
abundance: NA; j_gene: TRBJ2-2; d_gene: TRBD1; v_gene: TRBV19; CDR3nt: TGTGCCAGTAAGCGCGACAGGGGTAGCACCGGGGAGCTGTTTTTT; CDR3aa: CASKRDRGSTGELFF
abundance: NA; j_gene: TRBJ2-7; d_gene: TRBD1; v_gene: TRBV7-8; CDR3nt: TGTGCCAGCAGCTTACTAACGGCAGGGGGTGTTGAGCAGTACTTC; CDR3aa: CASSLLTAGGVEQYF
abundance: NA; j_gene: TRBJ1-4; d_gene: NA; v_gene: TRBV28; CDR3nt: TGTGCCAGCAGTTACGGGCTTAGTAATGAAAAACTGTTTTTT; CDR3aa: CASSYGLSNEKLFF
abundance: NA; j_gene: TRBJ2-2; d_gene: TRBD2; v_gene: TRBV4-2; CDR3nt: TGTGCCAGCAGCCAGCCTAGCGGGGGGGGCACCGGGGAGCTGTTTTTT; CDR3aa: CASSQPSGGGTGELFF
abundance: NA; j_gene: TRBJ1-1; d_gene: NA; v_gene: TRBV4-2; CDR3nt: TGTGCCAGCAGCCAAGATTTGGTCACACCGAACACTGAAGCTTTCTTT; CDR3aa: CASSQDLVTPNTEAFF
abundance: NA; j_gene: TRBJ2-3; d_gene: TRBD1; v_gene: TRBV11-2; CDR3nt: TGTGCCAGCAGCTTAGACAGGGGGACAGATACGCAGTATTTT; CDR3aa: CASSLDRGTDTQYF
abundance: NA; j_gene: TRBJ2-3; d_gene: NA; v_gene: TRBV18; CDR3nt: TGTGCCAGCTCGCCATTCACTGGACTTAGCACAGATACGCAGTATTTT; CDR3aa: CASSPFTGLSTDTQYF
abundance: NA; j_gene: TRBJ1-1; d_gene: NA; v_gene: TRBV4-3; CDR3nt: TGCGCCAGCAGCCAAGTATTGACCGGGGACACTGAAGCTTTCTTT; CDR3aa: CASSQVLTGDTEAFF
abundance: few; j_gene: TRBJ1-2; d_gene: NA; v_gene: TRBV6-1; CDR3nt: TGTGCCAGCAGTGAGGGCGCATTCGGTTACTATGGCTACACCTTC; CDR3aa: CASSEGAFGYYGYTF
abundance: NA; j_gene: TRBJ1-1; d_gene: NA; v_gene: TRBV21-1; CDR3nt: TGTGCCAGCAGCAAAGGGGCCAGCACTGAAGCTTTCTTT; CDR3aa: CASSKGASTEAFF
abundance: NA; j_gene: TRBJ1-1; d_gene: NA; v_gene: TRBV7-9; CDR3nt: TGTGCCAGCAGCTTTCGACAGACTGAAGCTTTCTTT; CDR3aa: CASSFRQTEAFF
abundance: NA; j_gene: TRBJ1-2; d_gene: NA; v_gene: TRBV6-5; CDR3nt: TGTGCCAGCCGCCGGGATACTAACTATGGCTACACCTTC; CDR3aa: CASRRDTNYGYTF
abundance: once; j_gene: TRBJ2-5; d_gene: TRBD1; v_gene: TRBV7-8; CDR3nt: TGTGCCAGCAGCTTAGTCTCGGGACAGGGTTCGGAGACCCAGTACTTC; CDR3aa: CASSLVSGQGSETQYF
abundance: NA; j_gene: TRBJ2-2; d_gene: NA; v_gene: TRBV5-4; CDR3nt: TGTGCCAGCAGCTTGGTTTCAAGAACCGGGGAGCTGTTTTTT; CDR3aa: CASSLVSRTGELFF
abundance: few; j_gene: TRBJ1-4; d_gene: NA; v_gene: TRBV2; CDR3nt: TGTGCAACCACAGGGTCTGATGAAAAACTGTTTTTT; CDR3aa: CATTGSDEKLFF
abundance: NA; j_gene: TRBJ2-7; d_gene: TRBD1; v_gene: TRBV6-5; CDR3nt: TGTGCCAGCAGTTTGGGACAGGGCGACGAGCAGTACTTC; CDR3aa: CASSLGQGDEQYF
abundance: NA; j_gene: TRBJ1-5; d_gene: NA; v_gene: TRBV2; CDR3nt: TGTGCCAGCAACGTTCGGTACAGCAATCAGCCCCAGCATTTT; CDR3aa: CASNVRYSNQPQHF
abundance: NA; j_gene: TRBJ2-7; d_gene: NA; v_gene: TRBV9; CDR3nt: TGTGCCAGCAGCGCCCTCAGTTCCTCCTACGAGCAGTACTTC; CDR3aa: CASSALSSSYEQYF
abundance: NA; j_gene: TRBJ1-3; d_gene: NA; v_gene: TRBV5-1; CDR3nt: TGCGCCAGCAGCTTGGAATCAATCCAGGACACCATATATTTT; CDR3aa: CASSLESIQDTIYF
abundance: few; j_gene: TRBJ2-3; d_gene: NA; v_gene: TRBV7-2; CDR3nt: TGTGCCAGCAGCTTATCTGTGAGGGGCACAGATACGCAGTATTTT; CDR3aa: CASSLSVRGTDTQYF
abundance: NA; j_gene: TRBJ1-5; d_gene: TRBD1; v_gene: TRBV28; CDR3nt: TGTGCCAGCAGTGGGACAGGGGCTAATCAGCCCCAGCATTTT; CDR3aa: CASSGTGANQPQHF
abundance: once; j_gene: TRBJ1-1; d_gene: NA; v_gene: TRBV28; CDR3nt: TGTGCCAGCACGCCAGCGGGGGGGGCGTTTACTGAAGCTTTCTTT; CDR3aa: CASTPAGGAFTEAFF
abundance: NA; j_gene: TRBJ1-2; d_gene: NA; v_gene: TRBV7-2; CDR3nt: TGTGCCAGCAGCTTCCAGGACAGACCCTACACCTTC; CDR3aa: CASSFQDRPYTF
abundance: few; j_gene: TRBJ2-5; d_gene: NA; v_gene: TRBV29-1; CDR3nt: TGCACCGCCACCGGGGGAGGTAGTGGGGAGACCCAGTACTTC; CDR3aa: CTATGGGSGETQYF
abundance: NA; j_gene: TRBJ2-7; d_gene: TRBD2; v_gene: TRBV4-2; CDR3nt: TGTGCCAGCAGCCCACTAGCGGGGGGCAGGTACGAGCAGTACTTC; CDR3aa: CASSPLAGGRYEQYF
abundance: NA; j_gene: TRBJ1-6; d_gene: TRBD1; v_gene: TRBV18; CDR3nt: TGTGCCAGCTCACCGGGACAGGGGTCTCCCCTCCACTTT; CDR3aa: CASSPGQGSPLHF
abundance: NA; j_gene: TRBJ1-2; d_gene: NA; v_gene: TRBV7-3; CDR3nt: TGTGCCAGCAGCCAAACGGACGGTCTTACAGGCTACACCTTC; CDR3aa: CASSQTDGLTGYTF
abundance: NA; j_gene: TRBJ2-5; d_gene: TRBD2; v_gene: TRBV2; CDR3nt: TGTGCCGGACTAGCGGGGGGAATTCTAGAGACCCAGTACTTC; CDR3aa: CAGLAGGILETQYF
abundance: NA; j_gene: TRBJ2-3; d_gene: NA; v_gene: TRBV6-1; CDR3nt: TGTGCCAGCAGTGATGTAGGGAGAAGGACAGATACGCAGTATTTT; CDR3aa: CASSDVGRRTDTQYF
abundance: NA; j_gene: TRBJ2-7; d_gene: NA; v_gene: TRBV15; CDR3nt: TGTGCCACCAGCAGAGATTCGACGGACTACGAGCAGTACTTC; CDR3aa: CATSRDSTDYEQYF
abundance: NA; j_gene: TRBJ1-5; d_gene: TRBD1; v_gene: TRBV7-2; CDR3nt: TGTGCCAGCAGCCTAAGCACAGGGGGTCGTTTCCAGCCCCAGCATTTT; CDR3aa: CASSLSTGGRFQPQHF
abundance: NA; j_gene: TRBJ2-1; d_gene: NA; v_gene: TRBV4-3; CDR3nt: TGCGCCAGCAGCCAAGAACAGAGGACCTCCTACAATGAGCAGTTCTTC; CDR3aa: CASSQEQRTSYNEQFF
abundance: NA; j_gene: TRBJ2-1; d_gene: TRBD2; v_gene: TRBV13; CDR3nt: TGTGCCAGCAGCCCTCGGGGGGGGCACGGATATGAGCAGTTCTTC; CDR3aa: CASSPRGGHGYEQFF
abundance: NA; j_gene: TRBJ2-2; d_gene: NA; v_gene: TRBV6-1; CDR3nt: TGTGCCAGTGAAGAGAACACCGGGGAGCTGTTTTTT; CDR3aa: CASEENTGELFF
abundance: NA; j_gene: TRBJ2-3; d_gene: NA; v_gene: TRBV19; CDR3nt: TGTGCCAGTAGTATAGGGACGGGGGCGGCAGATACGCAGTATTTT; CDR3aa: CASSIGTGAADTQYF
abundance: NA; j_gene: TRBJ2-2; d_gene: NA; v_gene: TRBV29-1; CDR3nt: TGCAGCGTTGATAATGGCTACACCGGGGAGCTGTTTTTT; CDR3aa: CSVDNGYTGELFF
abundance: NA; j_gene: TRBJ1-2; d_gene: NA; v_gene: TRBV7-9; CDR3nt: TGTGCCAGCAGCTTAGGCGAAGCGTTCTATGGCTACACCTTC; CDR3aa: CASSLGEAFYGYTF
abundance: NA; j_gene: TRBJ1-4; d_gene: NA; v_gene: TRBV28; CDR3nt: TGTGCCAGCCGTCCAATCGACAGATCTAATGAAAAACTGTTTTTT; CDR3aa: CASRPIDRSNEKLFF
abundance: NA; j_gene: TRBJ2-1; d_gene: NA; v_gene: TRBV5-1; CDR3nt: TGCGCCAGCAGCTTGATGGCCAGCTTCGATGAGCAGTTCTTC; CDR3aa: CASSLMASFDEQFF
abundance: few; j_gene: TRBJ1-1; d_gene: NA; v_gene: TRBV18; CDR3nt: TGTGCCAGCTCACATAAATTGAACACTGAAGCTTTCTTT; CDR3aa: CASSHKLNTEAFF
abundance: NA; j_gene: TRBJ2-3; d_gene: NA; v_gene: TRBV15; CDR3nt: TGTGCCACCAGCAGAGAGCGGGCACTAGACACAGATACGCAGTATTTT; CDR3aa: CATSRERALDTDTQYF
abundance: few; j_gene: TRBJ2-4; d_gene: TRBD2; v_gene: TRBV10-3; CDR3nt: TGTGCCATCAGTGAGGGTAGCGGGGGGGCTAAAGCCAAAAACATTCAGTACTTC; CDR3aa: CAISEGSGGAKAKNIQYF